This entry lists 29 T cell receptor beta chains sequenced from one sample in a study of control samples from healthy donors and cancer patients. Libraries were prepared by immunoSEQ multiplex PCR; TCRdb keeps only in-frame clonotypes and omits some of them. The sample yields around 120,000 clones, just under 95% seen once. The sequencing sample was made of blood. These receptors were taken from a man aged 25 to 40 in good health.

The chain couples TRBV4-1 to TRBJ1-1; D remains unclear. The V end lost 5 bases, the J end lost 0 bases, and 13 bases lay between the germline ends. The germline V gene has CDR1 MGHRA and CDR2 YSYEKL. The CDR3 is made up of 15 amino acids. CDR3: CASSFSSLMNTEAFF. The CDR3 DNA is TGCGCCAGCAGCTTTAGTAGCCTCATGAACACTGAAGCTTTCTTT.

Here the CDR3 DNA reads TGCGCCAGCAGCCAAGATAAAGGGACAGGCGGACGGAATGAAAAACTGTTTTTT. It specifies CASSQDKGTGGRNEKLFF. The chain has TRBV4-3 and TRBJ1-4, with 8 bases matching TRBD1. V lost 0 bases and J lost 5; bases outside the gene matches: 11. The CDR3 covers 18 residues. Germline values: CDR1 LGHNA, CDR2 YSLEER.

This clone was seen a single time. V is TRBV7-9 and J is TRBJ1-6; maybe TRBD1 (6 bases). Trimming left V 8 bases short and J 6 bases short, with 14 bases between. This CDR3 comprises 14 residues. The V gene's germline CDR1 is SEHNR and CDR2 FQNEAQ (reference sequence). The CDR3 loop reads CASVLGQPNSPLHF. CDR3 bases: TGTGCCAGCGTGCTTGGACAGCCTAATTCACCCCTCCACTTT.

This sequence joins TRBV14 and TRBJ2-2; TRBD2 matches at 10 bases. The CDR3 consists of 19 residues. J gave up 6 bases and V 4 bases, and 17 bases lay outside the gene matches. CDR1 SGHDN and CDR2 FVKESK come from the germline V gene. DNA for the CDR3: TGTGCCAGCAGCCGCCACCTACTAGCGGGGAATATAGGGGCCGGGGAGCTGTTTTTT. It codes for CASSRHLLAGNIGAGELFF.

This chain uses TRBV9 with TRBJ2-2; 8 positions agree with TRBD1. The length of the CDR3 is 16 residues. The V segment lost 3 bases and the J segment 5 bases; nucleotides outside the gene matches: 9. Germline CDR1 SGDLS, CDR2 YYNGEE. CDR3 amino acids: CASSAGTGAGTGELFF. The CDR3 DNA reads TGTGCCAGCAGCGCCGGGACAGGCGCAGGGACCGGGGAGCTGTTTTTT.

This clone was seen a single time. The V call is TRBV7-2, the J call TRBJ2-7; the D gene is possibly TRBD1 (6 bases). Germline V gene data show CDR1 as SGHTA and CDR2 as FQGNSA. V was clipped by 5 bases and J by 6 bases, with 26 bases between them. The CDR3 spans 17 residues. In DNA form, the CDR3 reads TGTGCCAGCAGCCACCGCGTGACGGGACAAATCTTAGGCGAGCAGTACTTC. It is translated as CASSHRVTGQILGEQYF.

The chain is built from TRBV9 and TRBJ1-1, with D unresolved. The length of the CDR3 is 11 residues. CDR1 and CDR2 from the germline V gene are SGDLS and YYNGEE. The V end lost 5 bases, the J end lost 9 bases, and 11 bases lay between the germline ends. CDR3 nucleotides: TGTGCCAGCAGTCGTGGGGAACAAGCTTTCTTT. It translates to CASSRGEQAFF.

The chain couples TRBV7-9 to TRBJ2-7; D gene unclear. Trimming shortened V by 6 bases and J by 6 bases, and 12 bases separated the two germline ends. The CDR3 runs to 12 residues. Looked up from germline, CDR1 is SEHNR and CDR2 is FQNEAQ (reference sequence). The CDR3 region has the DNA TGTGCCAGCAGTCTTAGGGTTTCCGAGCAGTACTTC. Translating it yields CASSLRVSEQYF.

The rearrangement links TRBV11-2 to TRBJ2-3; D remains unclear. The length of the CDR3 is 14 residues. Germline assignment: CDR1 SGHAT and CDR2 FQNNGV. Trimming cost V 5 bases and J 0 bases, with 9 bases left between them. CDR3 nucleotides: TGTGCCAGCAGCACACACCCTAGCACAGATACGCAGTATTTT. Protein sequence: CASSTHPSTDTQYF.

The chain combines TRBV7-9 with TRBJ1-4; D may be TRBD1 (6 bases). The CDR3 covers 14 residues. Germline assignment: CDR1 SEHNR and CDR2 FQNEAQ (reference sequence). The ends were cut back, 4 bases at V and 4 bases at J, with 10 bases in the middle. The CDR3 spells CASSSWTDNEKLFF. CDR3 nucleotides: TGTGCCAGCAGCTCTTGGACAGATAATGAAAAACTGTTTTTT.

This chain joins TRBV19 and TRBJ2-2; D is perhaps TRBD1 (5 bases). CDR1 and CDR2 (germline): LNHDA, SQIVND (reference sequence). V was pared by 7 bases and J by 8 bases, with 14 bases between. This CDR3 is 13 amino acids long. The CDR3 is CASNPIQGGELFF. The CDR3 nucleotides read TGTGCCAGTAATCCCATCCAGGGAGGGGAGCTGTTTTTT.

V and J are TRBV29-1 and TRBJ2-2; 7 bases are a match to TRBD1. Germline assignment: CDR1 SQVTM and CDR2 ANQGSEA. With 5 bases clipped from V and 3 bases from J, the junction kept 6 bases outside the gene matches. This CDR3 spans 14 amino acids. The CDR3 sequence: CSVRGQRYTGELFF. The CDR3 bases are TGCAGCGTTCGGGGACAGCGATACACCGGGGAGCTGTTTTTT.

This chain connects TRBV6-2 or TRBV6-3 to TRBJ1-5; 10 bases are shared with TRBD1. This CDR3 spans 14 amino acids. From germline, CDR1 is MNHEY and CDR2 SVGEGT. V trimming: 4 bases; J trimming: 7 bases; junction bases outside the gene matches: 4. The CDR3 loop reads CASSWGQGWQPQHF. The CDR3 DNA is TGTGCCAGCAGTTGGGGACAGGGGTGGCAGCCCCAGCATTTT.

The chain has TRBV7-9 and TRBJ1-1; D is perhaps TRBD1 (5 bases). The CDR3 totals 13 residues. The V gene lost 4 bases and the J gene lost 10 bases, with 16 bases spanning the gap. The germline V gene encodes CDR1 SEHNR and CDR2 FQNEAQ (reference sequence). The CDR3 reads CASSWGGGERAFF. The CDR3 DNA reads TGTGCCAGCAGCTGGGGTGGGGGAGAGCGAGCTTTCTTT.

CDR3 DNA sequence: TGTGCCAGCAGTTACTCGACGGGCTCTGGAAACACCATATATTTT. The encoded protein is CASSYSTGSGNTIYF. The gene calls are TRBV6-5 and TRBJ1-3; D gene ambiguous. Germline V gene sequence: CDR1 MNHEY, CDR2 SVGAGI. The CDR3 covers 15 residues. The V end lost 0 bases, the J end lost 0 bases, and 6 bases lay between the germline ends.

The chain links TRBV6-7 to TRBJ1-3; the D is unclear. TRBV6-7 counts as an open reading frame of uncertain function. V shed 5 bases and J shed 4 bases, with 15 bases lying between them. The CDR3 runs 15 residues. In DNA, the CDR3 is TGTGCCAGCAGTCCCTCTGACATAGACGGAAACACCATATATTTT. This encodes CASSPSDIDGNTIYF.

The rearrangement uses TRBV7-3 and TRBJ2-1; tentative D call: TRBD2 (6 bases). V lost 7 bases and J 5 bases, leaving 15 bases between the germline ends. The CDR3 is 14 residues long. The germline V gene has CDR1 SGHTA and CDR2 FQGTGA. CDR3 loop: CASNDGGVDNEQFF. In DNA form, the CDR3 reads TGTGCCAGCAATGACGGGGGAGTGGACAATGAGCAGTTCTTC.

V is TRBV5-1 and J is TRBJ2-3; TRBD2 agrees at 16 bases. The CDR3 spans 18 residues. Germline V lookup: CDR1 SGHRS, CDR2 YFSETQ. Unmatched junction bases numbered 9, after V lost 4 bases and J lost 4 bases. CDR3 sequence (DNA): TGCGCCAGCAGCCTGGGACTAGCGGGGGGGCCTATATCAGATACGCAGTATTTT. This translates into CASSLGLAGGPISDTQYF.

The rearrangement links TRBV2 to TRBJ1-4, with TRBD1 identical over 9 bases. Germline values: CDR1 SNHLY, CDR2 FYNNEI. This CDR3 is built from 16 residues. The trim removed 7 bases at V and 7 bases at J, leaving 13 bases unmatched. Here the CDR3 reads CASIQDRGRSGEKLFF. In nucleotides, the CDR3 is TGTGCCAGCATCCAGGACAGGGGAAGGTCGGGTGAAAAACTGTTTTTT.

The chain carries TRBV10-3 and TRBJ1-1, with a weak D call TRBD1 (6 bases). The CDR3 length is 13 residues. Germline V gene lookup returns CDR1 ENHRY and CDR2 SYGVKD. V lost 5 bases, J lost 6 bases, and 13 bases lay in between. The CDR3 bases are TGTGCCATCAGTTCTGGACAGATCTCTGAAGCTTTCTTT. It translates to CAISSGQISEAFF.

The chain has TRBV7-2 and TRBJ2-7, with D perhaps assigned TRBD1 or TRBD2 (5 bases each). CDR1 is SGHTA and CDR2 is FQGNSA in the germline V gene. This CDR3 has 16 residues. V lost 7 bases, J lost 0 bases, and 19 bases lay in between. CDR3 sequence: CASTSISGTSSYEQYF. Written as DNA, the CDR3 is TGTGCCAGCACCTCAATTTCGGGGACGAGCTCCTACGAGCAGTACTTC.

The CDR3 is CASSAAGGPSYEQYF. CDR3 sequence (DNA): TGTGCCAGCAGCGCAGCGGGGGGGCCCTCCTACGAGCAGTACTTC. V gene TRBV5-4 combines with J gene TRBJ2-7; 10 positions match TRBD2. This CDR3 is built from 15 residues. Per germline, CDR1 SGHNT and CDR2 YYREEE (reference sequence). The ends lost 4 bases at V and 0 bases at J; junction bases unmatched: 4.

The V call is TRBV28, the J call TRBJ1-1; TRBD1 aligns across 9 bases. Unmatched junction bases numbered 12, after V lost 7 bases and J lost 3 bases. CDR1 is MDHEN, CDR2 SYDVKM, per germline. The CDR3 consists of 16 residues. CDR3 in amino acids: CASILPGRTGDTEAFF. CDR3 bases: TGTGCCAGCATTCTCCCGGGTAGGACAGGGGACACTGAAGCTTTCTTT.

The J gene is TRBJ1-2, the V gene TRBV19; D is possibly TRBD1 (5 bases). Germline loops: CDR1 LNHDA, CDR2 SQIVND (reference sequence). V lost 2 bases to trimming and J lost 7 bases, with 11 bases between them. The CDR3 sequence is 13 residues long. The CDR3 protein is CASSISPGPGYTF. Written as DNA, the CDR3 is TGTGCCAGTAGTATATCCCCGGGGCCTGGCTACACCTTC.

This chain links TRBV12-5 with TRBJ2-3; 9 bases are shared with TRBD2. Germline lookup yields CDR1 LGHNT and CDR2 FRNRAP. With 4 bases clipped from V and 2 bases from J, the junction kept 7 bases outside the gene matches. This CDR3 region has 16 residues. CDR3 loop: CASGSGTSSLTDTQYF. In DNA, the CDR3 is TGTGCTAGTGGTTCTGGGACTAGCTCTCTCACAGATACGCAGTATTTT.

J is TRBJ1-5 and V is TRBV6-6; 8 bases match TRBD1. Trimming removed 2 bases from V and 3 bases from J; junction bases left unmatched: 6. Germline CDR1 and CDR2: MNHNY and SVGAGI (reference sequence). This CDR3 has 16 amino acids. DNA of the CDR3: TGTGCCAGCAGTTACATCCAGGGGGCGAACAATCAGCCCCAGCATTTT. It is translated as CASSYIQGANNQPQHF.

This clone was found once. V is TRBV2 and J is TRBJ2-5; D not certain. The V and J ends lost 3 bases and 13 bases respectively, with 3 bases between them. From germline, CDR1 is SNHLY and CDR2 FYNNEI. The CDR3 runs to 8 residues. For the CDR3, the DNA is TGTGCCAGCAGTGACATGTACTTC. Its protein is CASSDMYF.

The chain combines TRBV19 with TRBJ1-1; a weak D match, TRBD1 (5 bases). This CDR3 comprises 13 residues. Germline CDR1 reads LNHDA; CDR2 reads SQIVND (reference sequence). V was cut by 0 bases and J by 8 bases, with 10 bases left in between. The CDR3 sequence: CASSIDKGREAFF. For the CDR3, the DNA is TGTGCCAGTAGTATAGATAAGGGGCGAGAAGCTTTCTTT.

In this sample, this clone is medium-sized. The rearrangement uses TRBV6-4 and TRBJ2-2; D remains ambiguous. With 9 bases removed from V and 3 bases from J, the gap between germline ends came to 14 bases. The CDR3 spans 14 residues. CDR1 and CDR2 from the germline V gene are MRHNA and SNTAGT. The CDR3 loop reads CASRALIDTGELFF. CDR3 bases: TGTGCCAGTCGGGCGCTAATTGACACCGGGGAGCTGTTTTTT.